These 17 T cell receptor beta chains originate from one sample sequenced in a study of STAT5B mutations in CD4+ large granular lymphocyte leukemia. Clones were read by immunoSEQ multiplex PCR, and TCRdb kept only the in-frame ones, dropping some. The table has 25,000 to 35,000 clones, just under 80% seen once. The sequencing input was CD4+ T cells from blood buffy coats. The receptor source for this set is a human donor in good health.

The chain is built from TRBV11-2 and TRBJ2-7; D ambiguous. V lost 5 bases to trimming and J lost 2 bases, with 7 bases between them. This CDR3 has 12 residues. CDR1 and CDR2 (germline): SGHAT, FQNNGV. Written as DNA, the CDR3 is TGTGCCAGCAGCCCAGGAGCCTACGAGCAGTACTTC. Amino acid sequence: CASSPGAYEQYF.

This clone was picked up a small number of times. The J gene is TRBJ1-1, the V gene TRBV7-9; the D is unclear. V shed 5 bases and J shed 3 bases, with 10 bases lying between them. Germline V gene data show CDR1 as SEHNR and CDR2 as FQNEAQ (reference sequence). The CDR3 has 13 residues. The CDR3 DNA reads TGTGCCAGCAGCCCCGCCGGGGACACTGAAGCTTTCTTT. This translates into CASSPAGDTEAFF.

V gene TRBV5-4 combines with J gene TRBJ2-3; 11 nucleotides match TRBD2. The germline V gene encodes CDR1 SGHNT and CDR2 YYREEE (reference sequence). With V trimmed by 5 bases and J by 2 bases, 7 bases remained unmatched. The CDR3 totals 16 residues. CDR3 coding DNA: TGTGCCAGCAGTTTGACTAGCGGGACCTACACAGATACGCAGTATTTT. This encodes CASSLTSGTYTDTQYF.

The V gene is TRBV19, the J gene TRBJ1-2; no firm D call. V lost 7 bases and J 12 bases, leaving 18 bases between the germline ends. This CDR3 is built from 12 residues. Germline lookup yields CDR1 LNHDA and CDR2 SQIVND (reference sequence). Here the CDR3 reads CASTPSSGWNTF. The CDR3 region has the DNA TGTGCCAGTACCCCCAGTAGCGGTTGGAACACCTTC.

V and J are TRBV11-3 and TRBJ1-1, with a weak D call TRBD1 (5 bases). Germline assignment: CDR1 SGHNT and CDR2 YENEEA. This CDR3 has 12 amino acids. Trimming removed 4 bases from V and 4 bases from J, with 7 bases in between. The CDR3 DNA reads TGTGCCAGCAGCTCGCAGGGCACTGAAGCTTTCTTT. Translating gives CASSSQGTEAFF.

This clone came up a few times. The chain couples TRBV4-3 to TRBJ2-1; D gene unclear. Germline loops: CDR1 LGHNA, CDR2 YSLEER. The CDR3 runs 13 residues. Trimming removed 1 base at V and 6 bases at J, with 7 bases between. CDR3 DNA: TGCGCCAGCAGCCAAGGGCGTCCCAATGAGCAGTTCTTC. Encoded protein: CASSQGRPNEQFF.

The chain couples TRBV25-1 to TRBJ2-5; 7 bases match TRBD1. The assigned J gene may be wrong: the sequence end matches TRBJ2-7 better. CDR3 length: 16 amino acids. The germline gives CDR1 MGHDK, CDR2 SYGVNS. CDR3 DNA sequence: TGTGCCAGCAGTGACTACCCTCGGACAGGCGACTACGAGCAGTACTTC. Encoded protein: CASSDYPRTGDYEQYF.

The chain has TRBV29-1 and TRBJ1-1, with a possible D match to TRBD1 (5 bases). CDR3 size: 13 residues. Germline V lookup: CDR1 SQVTM, CDR2 ANQGSEA. Trimming took 5 bases from V and 0 from J, leaving 10 bases between them. The CDR3 loop is CSVLQDVNTEAFF. The DNA for the CDR3 is TGCAGCGTTTTACAGGATGTGAACACTGAAGCTTTCTTT.

The chain carries TRBV28 and TRBJ1-5; TRBD1 matches at 7 bases. CDR3 length: 15 residues. CDR1 is MDHEN, CDR2 SYDVKM, per germline. V lost 2 bases to trimming and J lost 7 bases; unmatched junction nucleotides: 8. CDR3 loop: CASSLPTGLGQPQHF. The CDR3 DNA reads as TGTGCCAGCAGTTTACCGACAGGGTTAGGACAGCCCCAGCATTTT.

V usage is TRBV12-5 and J usage is TRBJ1-2; unclear D gene. The CDR3 is 18 amino acids. V was pared by 3 bases and J by 8 bases, with 28 bases between. Germline V lookup: CDR1 LGHNT, CDR2 FRNRAP. DNA of the CDR3: TGTGCTAGTGGTTTATTCCCCCCCCGTGACCGGAGCTTTTACGGCTACACCTTC. Amino acids: CASGLFPPRDRSFYGYTF.

This chain links TRBV11-2 with TRBJ1-5; weak D call: TRBD1 (6 bases). The ends were cut back, 5 bases at V and 7 bases at J, with 12 bases in the middle. Germline CDR1 reads SGHAT; CDR2 reads FQNNGV. This CDR3 spans 13 amino acids. In DNA form, the CDR3 reads TGTGCCAGCAGCCACAGGGAAAGGCAGCCCCAGCATTTT. It yields the protein CASSHRERQPQHF. The full variable domain, its missing parts supplied by reference TRBV11-2 and TRBJ1-5, is EAGVAQSPRYKIIEKRQSVAFWCNPISGHATLYWYQQILGQGPKLLIQFQNNGVVDDSQLPKDRFSAERLKGVDSTLKIQPAKLEDSAVYLCASSHRERQPQHFGDGTRLSIL.

The chain is built from TRBV7-6 and TRBJ2-3, with a possible D match to TRBD2 (6 bases). This CDR3 comprises 15 residues. Between the trimmed V and J ends, which lost 1 base and 0 bases, there was a span of 8 bases. CDR1 and CDR2 from the germline V gene are SGHVS and FNYEAQ. This chain's CDR3 is CASSLDGSSTDTQYF. Here the CDR3 DNA reads TGTGCCAGCAGCTTAGACGGGAGCAGCACAGATACGCAGTATTTT. The full variable domain, rest sourced from reference TRBV7-6 and TRBJ2-3, is GAGVSQSPRYKVTKRGQDVALRCDPISGHVSLYWYRQALGQGPEFLTYFNYEAQQDKSGLPNDRFSAERPEGSISTLTIQRTEQRDSAMYRCASSLDGSSTDTQYFGPGTRLTVL.

This chain links TRBV11-1 with TRBJ2-2, with D hard to call. Germline CDR1 and CDR2: SGHAT and FQDESV (reference sequence). The V end lost 3 bases, the J end lost 2 bases, and 10 bases lay between the germline ends. CDR3 length equals 15 residues. The CDR3 loop reads CASSFDHENTGELFF. The CDR3 DNA is TGTGCCAGCAGCTTCGATCATGAAAACACCGGGGAGCTGTTTTTT. Combining the CDR3 with reference TRBV11-1 and TRBJ2-2 gives the whole variable domain EAEVAQSPRYKITEKSQAVAFWCDPISGHATLYWYRQILGQGPELLVQFQDESVVDDSQLPKDRFSAERLKGVDSTLKIQPAELGDSAMYLCASSFDHENTGELFFGEGSRLTVL.

The chain couples TRBV18 to TRBJ1-4; no clear D. This CDR3 region has 13 residues. Germline assignment: CDR1 KGHSH and CDR2 LQKENI. Trimming took 5 bases from V and 3 from J, leaving 7 bases between them. Written as DNA, the CDR3 is TGTGCCAGCTCATCGCGTCCTAATGAAAAACTGTTTTTT. Translated: CASSSRPNEKLFF.

This clone appeared a single time. The rearrangement uses TRBV4-1 and TRBJ1-4, with D uncertain. The CDR3 runs to 13 residues. Germline loops: CDR1 MGHRA, CDR2 YSYEKL. Deletions cut 1 base from V and 6 bases from J, with 6 bases between. The CDR3 sequence is CASSQVLDEKLFF. CDR3 in DNA: TGCGCCAGCAGCCAAGTACTTGATGAAAAACTGTTTTTT.

The chain carries TRBV28 and TRBJ1-3; TRBD1 is a possible D gene (6 bases). Trimming stripped 3 bases from V and 1 base from J, with 19 bases between. CDR3 length: 18 residues. Germline-derived CDR1 and CDR2 are MDHEN and SYDVKM. CDR3: CASSFRGRPTLSGNTIYF. In DNA form, the CDR3 reads TGTGCCAGCAGTTTCAGGGGCCGACCCACTCTATCTGGAAACACCATATATTTT.

The CDR3 reads CASSSDSGALGGYTF. The CDR3 region has the DNA TGTGCCAGCAGTTCCGATAGCGGGGCCTTGGGGGGCTACACCTTC. The V call is TRBV27, the J call TRBJ1-2; D possibly corresponds to TRBD1 (5 bases). Trimming pared 4 bases from V and 8 bases from J, leaving 20 bases between. This CDR3 comprises 15 residues. Germline-derived CDR1 and CDR2 are MNHEY and SMNVEV (reference sequence).